This T cell receptor (beta chain) was sequenced during a study of T cells in Graves' hyperthyroidism and ophthalmopathy (dated by TCRdb to between 2018 and 2021). For the wider study: To identify TCR V-J signatures that set the groups apart, the researchers used a discovery cohort of 100 patients, made up of around 40 with Graves' ophthalmopathy and 57 with stable Graves' hyperthyroidism. The 85 to 100 discovery patients were randomly split 7:3 into training and test sets. The study also compared thyroid tissue and blood T-cell repertoires from five or six Graves' hyperthyroidism patients. Prospective prediction of ophthalmopathy was tested in an independent validation cohort consisting of 18 to 20 hyperthyroidism patients and around 17 patients who later progressed to ophthalmopathy. Following sampling, methimazole starting at 30 mg daily was given to hyperthyroidism patients, and high-dose intravenous methylprednisolone was given to ophthalmopathy patients. TCR Vbeta CDR3 sequencing of approximately 140 peripheral blood samples (43 ophthalmopathy, 75 hyperthyroidism and roughly 17 progressor patients) is reported in the paper. What the study reported, not specific to this receptor: A 13 V-J signature model separated ophthalmopathy from stable hyperthyroidism, with just over 85% sensitivity and about 81% specificity in cross-validation and 80%/75% in testing. In validation, the model predicted progression to ophthalmopathy a median of 6.5 months before onset, with 70% to 71% sensitivity and roughly 73% specificity. Sample size was not statistically predetermined, and investigators were not blinded to group allocation. Most expanded thyroid clonotypes (frequency above 0.001) were also found in blood, which suggests that blood repertoires may mirror thyroid immune responses.

The study excluded patients with uncontrolled infections, other autoimmune diseases, pregnancy or lactation. Diagnoses relied on clinical symptoms, serum thyroxine and TRAb, thyroid ultrasound and orbital computed tomography. Trizol reagent was used to extract total RNA, and RNA quality was then checked on an Agilent 2100 Bioanalyzer. This clonotype was counted a few times. What this receptor recognizes is not known. The sample holds no much larger clone one base away, and base qualities are not on file. CDR1 and CDR2 are read off the germline V gene as ENHRY and SYGVKD. V is cut by 5 bases and J by 0 bases, and the space between the germline ends is 11 bases. Measured from the cysteine to the phenylalanine, the CDR3 is 15 residues long. The kept DNA is CDR3 alone, 45 bases in frame from the first base. TCR beta CDR3 regions were amplified from RNA transcripts. The first round of RT-PCR for the TCR CDR3 was performed with the HTBI primer set and the Qiagen OneStep RT-PCR kit. A second multiplex PCR round built the libraries, followed by size selection and purification. Sequencing of the libraries was done on an Illumina HiSeq2000 using paired-end 100 bp reads. Regarding the original processing steps: SOAPnuke was used to process the raw data, throwing out any read that contained adapters or uncalled bases, had a mean Phred below 15, or lacked an exact constant-primer or identifier match. COPE v1.2.5 was used to merge high-quality paired reads, and clonotypes were defined as unique nucleotide sequences. MiTCR v1.1 was used to align clonotypes to the IMGT TRBV, TRBD and TRBJ reference segments. The analysis included only V-J combinations with a frequency above 0.0001, which together covered 98% to 99.2% of the repertoires. A TCS score was defined as the ratio of F50 (clonal expansion) to E x V (chaos), with BLOSUM62-based TCRdist applied between CDR3 peptides within each V-J. Welch's t-statistics and random forest reduced 500 to 550 V-J features to 13, which were used in a naive Bayes classifier (R e1071). Thyroid-blood repertoire similarity was quantified with the Morisita-Horn index. In TCRdb, the public reads were trimmed at Q25 with fastp and aligned with MiXCR, with productive beta chains retained. Each entry is one CDR3 protein sequence, shown with its most common DNA and genes. The V and J calls come from TCRdb's annotation, not from the publication. The sample has hundreds of thousands of distinct CDR3 sequences on record, 45% of them singletons. Jointly, the top ten make up approximately 6.8% of the sample.

This sequence was found in an adult man with Graves' disease, either hyperthyroidism or ophthalmopathy (not recorded which). Sequenced sample: peripheral blood or thyroid tissue (not recorded which). Rearrangement joined TRBV10-3 to TRBJ1-5; D gene: possibly TRBD1, on 6 matching bases. At the DNA level, the sequence is TGTGCCATCAGTTTGAAGGACAGTAGCAATCAGCCCCAGCATTTT. The resulting protein is CAISLKDSSNQPQHF.